The following is a T cell receptor (beta chain) sequence with its context. Only a few counts were recorded for this clonotype. It has no known antigen specificity. Base qualities are not provided; no much larger clone lies one nucleotide away. This sample is drawn from a study of CD8 T cells in ankylosing spondylitis (dated by TCRdb to 2016 to 2017). Context from the whole study: To find TCR variants linked to disease, the study profiled T cell receptor beta repertoires in ankylosing spondylitis patients and healthy donors. Peripheral blood was sampled, and synovial fluid was also collected from ankylosing spondylitis patients. In total, the full study cohort was made up of some 110 healthy donors and about two dozen ankylosing spondylitis patients. The study at large found these results: A CD8+ phenotype was shown by the disease-linked clones, which were found at relatively low frequencies in peripheral blood. Some motif variants had previously been reported in the synovial fluid and blood of reactive arthritis patients, which suggests shared mechanisms of disease initiation. A TCR beta motif of several highly homologous amino acid variants appeared characteristic of blood from ankylosing spondylitis patients. According to the report, matched synovial fluid samples from ankylosing spondylitis patients were significantly enriched for the disease-linked clones.

The cysteine opens and the phenylalanine closes a CDR3 of 15 amino acids. Only the CDR3 region is kept as DNA, spanning 45 bases read in frame from base 1. CDR1 and CDR2 (DFQATT, SNEGSKA) derive from the germline V gene (reference sequence). V is cut by 0 bases and J by 0 bases, and the space between the germline ends is 9 bases. The instrument given in TCRdb is Illumina HiSeq 2500. Quantitative 5'-RACE with molecular barcodes was the method used to prepare the TCR beta libraries. From the authors' description of their analysis: Disease-linked TCR variants were identified with a new computational method built on a probabilistic model of VDJ rearrangement. TCRdb handled the public reads itself, with Q25 trimming in fastp and clone calling in MiXCR, and kept productive beta chains. Each entry merges the rows of one CDR3 protein and shows their most common DNA and genes. These V and J calls rely on TCRdb rather than the paper's analysis. Counted in this sample were about 800,000 distinct CDR3 sequences; roughly 10% of them appeared once. The ten largest clones represent less than 0.65% of the sample.

This receptor was obtained from a male donor with ankylosing spondylitis. The V and J segments used are TRBV20-1 and TRBJ1-3; possibly the D gene is TRBD1, per 5 matching bases. The source material was blood, either unsorted or a sorted T cell fraction (not recorded which). CDR3 region: CSAREGGISGNTIYF. The nucleotide sequence is given as TGCAGTGCTAGAGAGGGGGGTATCTCTGGAAACACCATATATTTT.